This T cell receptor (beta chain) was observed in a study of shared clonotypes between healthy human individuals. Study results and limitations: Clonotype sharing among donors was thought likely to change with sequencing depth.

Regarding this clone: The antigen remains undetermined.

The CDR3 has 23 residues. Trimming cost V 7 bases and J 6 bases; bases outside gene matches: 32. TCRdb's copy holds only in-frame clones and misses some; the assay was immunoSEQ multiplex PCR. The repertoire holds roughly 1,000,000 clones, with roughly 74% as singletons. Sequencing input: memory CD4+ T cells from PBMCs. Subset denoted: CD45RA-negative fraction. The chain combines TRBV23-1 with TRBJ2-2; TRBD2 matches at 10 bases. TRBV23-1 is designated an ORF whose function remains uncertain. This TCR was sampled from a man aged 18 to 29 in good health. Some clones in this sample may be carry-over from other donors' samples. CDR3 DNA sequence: TGCGCCAGCAAGTGTGGGGGCGTCGGACCCGGGACTAGCGTTGATGGTGCGTCCGGGGAGCTGTTTTTT. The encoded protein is CASKCGGVGPGTSVDGASGELFF.